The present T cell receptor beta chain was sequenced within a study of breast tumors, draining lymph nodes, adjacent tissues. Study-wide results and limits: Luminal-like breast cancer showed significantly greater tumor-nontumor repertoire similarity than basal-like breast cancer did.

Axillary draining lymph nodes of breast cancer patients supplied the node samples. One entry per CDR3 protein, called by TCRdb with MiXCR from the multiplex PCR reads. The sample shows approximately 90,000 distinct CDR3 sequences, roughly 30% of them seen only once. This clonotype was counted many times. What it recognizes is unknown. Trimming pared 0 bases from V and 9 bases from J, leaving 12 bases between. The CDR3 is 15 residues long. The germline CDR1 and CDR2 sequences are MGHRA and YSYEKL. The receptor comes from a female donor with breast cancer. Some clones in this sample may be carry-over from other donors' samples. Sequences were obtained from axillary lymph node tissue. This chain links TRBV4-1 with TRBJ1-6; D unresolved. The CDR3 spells CASSQDLNRVSPLHF. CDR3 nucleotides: TGCGCCAGCAGCCAAGACCTTAATAGGGTTTCACCCCTCCACTTT.